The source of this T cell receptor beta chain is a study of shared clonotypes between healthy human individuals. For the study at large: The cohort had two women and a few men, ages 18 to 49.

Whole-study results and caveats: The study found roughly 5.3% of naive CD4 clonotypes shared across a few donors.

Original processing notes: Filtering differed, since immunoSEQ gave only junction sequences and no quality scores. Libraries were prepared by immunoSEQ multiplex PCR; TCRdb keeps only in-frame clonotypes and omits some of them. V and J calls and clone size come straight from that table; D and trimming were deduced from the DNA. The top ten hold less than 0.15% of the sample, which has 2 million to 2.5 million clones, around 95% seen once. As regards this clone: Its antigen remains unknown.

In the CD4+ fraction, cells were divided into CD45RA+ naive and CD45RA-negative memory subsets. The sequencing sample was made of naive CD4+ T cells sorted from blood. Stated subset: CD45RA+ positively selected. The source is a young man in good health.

The CDR3 DNA reads TGTGCCACCGACAGGGGGTTGGACACTGAAGCTTTCTTT. Its protein product is CATDRGLDTEAFF. This sequence joins TRBV6-1 and TRBJ1-1; 9 nucleotides agree with TRBD1. The CDR3 runs to 13 residues. Germline trimming cut 10 bases from V and 3 bases from J; bases unmatched to any gene: 6. CDR1 is MNHNS, CDR2 SASEGT, per germline.